This T cell receptor (beta chain) was obtained from a study of yellow fever vaccine responses in identical twins. Each CDR3 protein gets one entry after TCRdb re-called the RT-PCR reads with MiXCR. The repertoire consists of about 13,000 distinct CDR3 sequences, with roughly 86% occurring once and the leading ten covering over 1.5%. This CDR3 contains 16 residues. Germline V CDR1 and CDR2: SGHTA, FQGNSA. V was shortened by 1 base and J by 1 base, with 10 bases between the two germline ends. Study-wide results and limits: Twins reportedly appeared to share part of their vaccine T cell response while keeping part individual.

Comments on this clonotype: The antigen is unknown.

This sequence originates from a woman aged 18-29 years who received the yellow fever vaccine. The rearrangement joins TRBV7-2 to TRBJ2-2; D perhaps matches TRBD2 (5 bases). The sequencing used T cells from blood (PBMCs), unsorted or a sorted subset (not recorded which), collected before or after yellow fever vaccination (not recorded which). CDR3: CASSLDSGRNTGELFF. The DNA of the CDR3 is TGTGCCAGCAGCTTAGACAGCGGTCGGAACACCGGGGAGCTGTTTTTT.